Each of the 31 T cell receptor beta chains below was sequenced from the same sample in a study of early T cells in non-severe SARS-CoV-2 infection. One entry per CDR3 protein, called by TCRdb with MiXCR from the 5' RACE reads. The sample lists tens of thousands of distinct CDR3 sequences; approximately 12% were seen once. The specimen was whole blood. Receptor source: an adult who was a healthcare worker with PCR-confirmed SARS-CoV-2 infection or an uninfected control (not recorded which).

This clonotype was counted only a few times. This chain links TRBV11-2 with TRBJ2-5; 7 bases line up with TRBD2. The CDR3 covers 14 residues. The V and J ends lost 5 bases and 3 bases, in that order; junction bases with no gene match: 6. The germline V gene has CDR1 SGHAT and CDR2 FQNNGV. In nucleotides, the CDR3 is TGTGCCAGCAGCCGTCGCGGGGGAGAAGAGACCCAGTACTTC. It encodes CASSRRGGEETQYF.

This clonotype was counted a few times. DNA of the CDR3: TGTGCCAGCAGATCCGGGACTCAACCGTATGGCTACACCTTC. Protein: CASRSGTQPYGYTF. The chain uses TRBV6-2 or TRBV6-3 and TRBJ1-2; D may be TRBD1 (5 bases). With 6 bases removed from V and 5 bases from J, the gap between germline ends came to 16 bases. CDR1 and CDR2 (germline): MNHEY, SVGEGT. This CDR3 contains 14 residues.

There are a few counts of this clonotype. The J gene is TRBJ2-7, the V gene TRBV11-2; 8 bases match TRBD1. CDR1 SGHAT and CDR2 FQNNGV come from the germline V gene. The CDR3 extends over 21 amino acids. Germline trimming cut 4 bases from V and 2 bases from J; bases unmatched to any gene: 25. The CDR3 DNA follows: TGTGCCAGCAGCTCACTCCGGGACAGGAGTCGGGCGGCTCATGCCCCCTACGAGCAGTACTTC. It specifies CASSSLRDRSRAAHAPYEQYF. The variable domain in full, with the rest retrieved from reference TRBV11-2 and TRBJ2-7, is EAGVAQSPRYKIIEKRQSVAFWCNPISGHATLYWYQQILGQGPKLLIQFQNNGVVDDSQLPKDRFSAERLKGVDSTLKIQPAKLEDSAVYLCASSSLRDRSRAAHAPYEQYFGPGTRLTVT.

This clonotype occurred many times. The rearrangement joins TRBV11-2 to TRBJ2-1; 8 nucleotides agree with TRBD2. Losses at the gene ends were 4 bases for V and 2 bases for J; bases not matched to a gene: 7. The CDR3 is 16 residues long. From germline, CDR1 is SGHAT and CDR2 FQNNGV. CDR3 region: CASSSTLAAPYNEQFF. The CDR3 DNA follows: TGTGCCAGCAGCTCCACACTAGCGGCCCCCTACAATGAGCAGTTCTTC.

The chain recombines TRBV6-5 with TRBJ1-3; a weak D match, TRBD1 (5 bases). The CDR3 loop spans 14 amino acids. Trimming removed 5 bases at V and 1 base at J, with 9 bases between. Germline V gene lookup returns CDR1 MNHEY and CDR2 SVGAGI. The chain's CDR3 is CASSRGASGNTIYF. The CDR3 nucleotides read TGTGCCAGCAGTCGCGGGGCTTCTGGAAACACCATATATTTT.

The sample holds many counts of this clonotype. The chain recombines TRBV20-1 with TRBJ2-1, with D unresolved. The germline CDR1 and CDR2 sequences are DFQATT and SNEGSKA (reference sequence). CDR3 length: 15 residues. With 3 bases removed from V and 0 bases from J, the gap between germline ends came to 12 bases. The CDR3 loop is CSARLGPRSYNEQFF. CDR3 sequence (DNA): TGCAGTGCTAGGCTCGGGCCCCGCTCCTACAATGAGCAGTTCTTC.

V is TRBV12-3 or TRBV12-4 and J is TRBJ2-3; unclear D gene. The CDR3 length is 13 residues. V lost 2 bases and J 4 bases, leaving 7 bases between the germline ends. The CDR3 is CASSLRSADTQYF. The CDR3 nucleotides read TGTGCCAGCAGTTTAAGGAGTGCAGATACGCAGTATTTT.

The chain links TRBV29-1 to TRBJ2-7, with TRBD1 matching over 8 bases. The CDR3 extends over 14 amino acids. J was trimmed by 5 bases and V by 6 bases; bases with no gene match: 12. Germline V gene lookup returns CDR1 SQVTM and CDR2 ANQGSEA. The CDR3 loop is CSVLSDRAVDEQYF. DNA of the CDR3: TGCAGCGTCCTATCGGACAGGGCGGTTGACGAGCAGTACTTC.

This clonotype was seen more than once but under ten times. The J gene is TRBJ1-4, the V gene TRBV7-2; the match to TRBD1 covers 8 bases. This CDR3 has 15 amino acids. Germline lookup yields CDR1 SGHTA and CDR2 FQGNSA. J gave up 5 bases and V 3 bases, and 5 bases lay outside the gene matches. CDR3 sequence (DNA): TGTGCCAGCAGCTTTGACAGGGGTCGAAATGAAAAACTGTTTTTT. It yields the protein CASSFDRGRNEKLFF.

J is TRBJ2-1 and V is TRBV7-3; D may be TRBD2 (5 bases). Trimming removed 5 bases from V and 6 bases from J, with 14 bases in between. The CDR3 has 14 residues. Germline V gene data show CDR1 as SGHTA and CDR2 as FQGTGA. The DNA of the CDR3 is TGTGCCAGCAGCCACGGGGTAGCTGGCAATGAGCAGTTCTTC. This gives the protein CASSHGVAGNEQFF.

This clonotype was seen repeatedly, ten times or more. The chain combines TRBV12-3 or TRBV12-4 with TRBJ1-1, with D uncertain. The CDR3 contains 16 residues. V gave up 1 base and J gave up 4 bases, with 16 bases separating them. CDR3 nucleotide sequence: TGTGCCAGCAGTTTAGTCCCCCCCCGAGGAGGCACTGAAGCTTTCTTT. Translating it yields CASSLVPPRGGTEAFF.

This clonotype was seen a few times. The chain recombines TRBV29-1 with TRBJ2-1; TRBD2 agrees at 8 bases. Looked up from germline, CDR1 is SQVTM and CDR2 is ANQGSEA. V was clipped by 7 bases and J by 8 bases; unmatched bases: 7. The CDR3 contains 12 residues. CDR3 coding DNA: TGCAGCGAGATGACGGGAGGGGATGAGCAGTTCTTC. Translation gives CSEMTGGDEQFF.

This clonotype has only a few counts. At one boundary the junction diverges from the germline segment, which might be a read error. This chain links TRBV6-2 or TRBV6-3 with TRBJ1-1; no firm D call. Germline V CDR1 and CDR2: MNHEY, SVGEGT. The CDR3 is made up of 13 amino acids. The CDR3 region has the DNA TGTGCCAGCAGTGCCGCTGACCGGACCTGGCGAGTCTTT. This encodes CASSAADRTWRVF.

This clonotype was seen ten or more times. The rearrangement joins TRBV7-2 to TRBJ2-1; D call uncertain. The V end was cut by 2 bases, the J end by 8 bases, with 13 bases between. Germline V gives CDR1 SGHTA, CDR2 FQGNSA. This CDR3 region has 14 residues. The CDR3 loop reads CASSLMLLDDEQFF. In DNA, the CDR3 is TGTGCCAGCAGCTTAATGTTGCTAGATGATGAGCAGTTCTTC.

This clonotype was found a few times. The CDR3 loop is CASTRSGEQYF. DNA of the CDR3: TGCGCCAGCACCAGAAGTGGCGAGCAGTACTTC. The chain joins TRBV10-2 to TRBJ2-7; no reliable D call. V dropped 7 bases and J dropped 6 bases, with 10 bases sitting between them. Germline V gene data show CDR1 as WSHSY and CDR2 as SAAADI. CDR3 length: 11 residues.

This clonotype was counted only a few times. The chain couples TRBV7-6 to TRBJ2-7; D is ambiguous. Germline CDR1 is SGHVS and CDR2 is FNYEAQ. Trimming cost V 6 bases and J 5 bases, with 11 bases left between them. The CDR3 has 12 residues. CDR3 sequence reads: CASSPQLDEQYF. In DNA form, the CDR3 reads TGTGCCAGCAGTCCCCAATTAGACGAGCAGTACTTC.

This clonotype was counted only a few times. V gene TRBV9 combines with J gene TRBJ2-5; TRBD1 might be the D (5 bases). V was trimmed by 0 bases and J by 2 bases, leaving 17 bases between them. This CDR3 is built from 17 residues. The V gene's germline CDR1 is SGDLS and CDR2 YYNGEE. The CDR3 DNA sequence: TGTGCCAGCAGCGTAGGGACAAGGAGAGCACGGCAAGAGACCCAGTACTTC. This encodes CASSVGTRRARQETQYF.

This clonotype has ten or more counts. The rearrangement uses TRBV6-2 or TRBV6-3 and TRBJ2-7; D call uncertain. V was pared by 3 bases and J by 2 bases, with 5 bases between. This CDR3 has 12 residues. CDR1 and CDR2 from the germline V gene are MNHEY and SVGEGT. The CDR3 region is CASSYQAYEQYF. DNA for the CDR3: TGTGCCAGCAGTTATCAGGCCTACGAGCAGTACTTC.

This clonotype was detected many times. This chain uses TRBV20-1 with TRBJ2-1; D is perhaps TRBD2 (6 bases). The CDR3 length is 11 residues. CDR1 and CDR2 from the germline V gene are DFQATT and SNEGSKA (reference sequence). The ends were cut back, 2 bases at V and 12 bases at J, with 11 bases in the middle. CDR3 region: CSARNSGLQFF. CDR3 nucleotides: TGCAGTGCTAGAAACAGCGGGTTGCAGTTCTTC.

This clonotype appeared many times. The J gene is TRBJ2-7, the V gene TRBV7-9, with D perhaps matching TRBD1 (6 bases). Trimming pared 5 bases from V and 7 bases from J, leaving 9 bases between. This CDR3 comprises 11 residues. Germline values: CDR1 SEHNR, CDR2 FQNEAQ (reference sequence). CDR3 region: CASSKGGEQYF. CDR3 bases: TGTGCCAGCAGCAAAGGGGGAGAGCAGTACTTC.

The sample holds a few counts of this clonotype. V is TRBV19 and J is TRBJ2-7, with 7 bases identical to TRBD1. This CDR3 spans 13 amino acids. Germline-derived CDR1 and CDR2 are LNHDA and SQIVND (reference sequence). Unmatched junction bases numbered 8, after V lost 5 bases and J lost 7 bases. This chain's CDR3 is CASSDRDMGEQYF. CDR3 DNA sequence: TGTGCCAGTAGTGACAGGGATATGGGAGAGCAGTACTTC.

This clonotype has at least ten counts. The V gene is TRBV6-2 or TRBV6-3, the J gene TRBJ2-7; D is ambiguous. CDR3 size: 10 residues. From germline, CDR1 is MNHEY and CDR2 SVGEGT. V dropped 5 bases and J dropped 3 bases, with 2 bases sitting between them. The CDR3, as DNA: TGTGCCAGCAGTCACTACGAGCAGTACTTC. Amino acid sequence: CASSHYEQYF.

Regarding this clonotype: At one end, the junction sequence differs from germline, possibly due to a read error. Written as DNA, the CDR3 is TGTGCCAGCAGGAACGGGAACGCTGAAGCTTTCTTT. Translation gives CASRNGNAEAFF. The V and J genes are TRBV6-2 or TRBV6-3 and TRBJ1-1, with D unresolved. CDR1 is MNHEY and CDR2 is SVGEGT in the germline V gene. This CDR3 region has 12 residues.

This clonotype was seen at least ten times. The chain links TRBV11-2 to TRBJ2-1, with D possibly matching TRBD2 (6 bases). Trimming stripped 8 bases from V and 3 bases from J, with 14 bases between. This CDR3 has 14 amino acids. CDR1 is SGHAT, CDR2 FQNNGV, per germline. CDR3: CASGPTSNYNEQFF. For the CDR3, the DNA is TGTGCCAGCGGACCCACTAGCAACTACAATGAGCAGTTCTTC. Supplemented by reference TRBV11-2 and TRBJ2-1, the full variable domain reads EAGVAQSPRYKIIEKRQSVAFWCNPISGHATLYWYQQILGQGPKLLIQFQNNGVVDDSQLPKDRFSAERLKGVDSTLKIQPAKLEDSAVYLCASGPTSNYNEQFFGPGTRLTVL.

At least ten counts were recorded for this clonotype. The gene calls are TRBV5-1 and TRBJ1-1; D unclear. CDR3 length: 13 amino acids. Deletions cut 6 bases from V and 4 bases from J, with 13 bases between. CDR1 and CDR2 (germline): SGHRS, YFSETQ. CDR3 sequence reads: CASNKERGTEAFF. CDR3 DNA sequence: TGCGCCAGCAACAAAGAACGTGGCACTGAAGCTTTCTTT.

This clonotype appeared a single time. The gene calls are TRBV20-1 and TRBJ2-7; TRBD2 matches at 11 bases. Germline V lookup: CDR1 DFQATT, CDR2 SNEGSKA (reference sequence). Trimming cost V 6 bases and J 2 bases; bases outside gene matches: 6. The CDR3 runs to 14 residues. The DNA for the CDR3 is TGCAGTGCCGCGACTAGCGGGACCCCCTACGAGCAGTACTTC. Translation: CSAATSGTPYEQYF.

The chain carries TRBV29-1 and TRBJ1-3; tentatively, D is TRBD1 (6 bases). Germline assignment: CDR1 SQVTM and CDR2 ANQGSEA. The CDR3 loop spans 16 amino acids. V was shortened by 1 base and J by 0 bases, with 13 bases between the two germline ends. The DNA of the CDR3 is TGCAGCGTTGAAGGCAGGGGCTACAACTCTGGAAACACCATATATTTT. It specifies CSVEGRGYNSGNTIYF.

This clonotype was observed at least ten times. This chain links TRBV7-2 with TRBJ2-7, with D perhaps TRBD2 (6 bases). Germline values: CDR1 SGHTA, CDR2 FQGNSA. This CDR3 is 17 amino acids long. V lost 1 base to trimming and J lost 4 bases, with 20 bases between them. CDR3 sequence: CASSLDPLGGYTYEQYF. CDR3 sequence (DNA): TGTGCCAGCAGCTTAGACCCCCTTGGGGGGTATACTTACGAGCAGTACTTC.

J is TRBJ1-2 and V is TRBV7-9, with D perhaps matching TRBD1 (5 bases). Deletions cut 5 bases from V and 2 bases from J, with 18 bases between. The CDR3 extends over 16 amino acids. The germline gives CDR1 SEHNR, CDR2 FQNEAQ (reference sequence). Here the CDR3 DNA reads TGTGCCAGCAGCCAAGGAGGTCGGAGACAGAACTATGGCTACACCTTC. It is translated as CASSQGGRRQNYGYTF.

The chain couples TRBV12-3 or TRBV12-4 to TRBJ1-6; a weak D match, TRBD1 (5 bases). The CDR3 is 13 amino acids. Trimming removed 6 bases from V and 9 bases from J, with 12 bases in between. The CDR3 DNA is TGTGCCAGCAGCCCGAACACAGGTTCACCCCTCCACTTT. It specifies CASSPNTGSPLHF.

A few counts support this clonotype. CDR3 sequence reads: CASSLAGPLRYSPLHF. The CDR3 DNA sequence: TGTGCCAGCAGCTTGGCAGGACCGCTTCGATATTCACCCCTCCACTTT. The chain recombines TRBV5-6 with TRBJ1-6; D gene unclear. CDR3 length: 16 amino acids. Germline V gene data show CDR1 as SGHDT and CDR2 as YYEEEE. V lost 0 bases, J lost 8 bases, and 15 bases lay in between. The full variable domain, completed using reference TRBV5-6 and TRBJ1-6, is DAGVTQSPTHLIKTRGQQVTLRCSPKSGHDTVSWYQQALGQGPQFIFQYYEEEERQRGNFPDRFSGHQFPNYSSELNVNALLLGDSALYLCASSLAGPLRYSPLHFGNGTRLTVT.